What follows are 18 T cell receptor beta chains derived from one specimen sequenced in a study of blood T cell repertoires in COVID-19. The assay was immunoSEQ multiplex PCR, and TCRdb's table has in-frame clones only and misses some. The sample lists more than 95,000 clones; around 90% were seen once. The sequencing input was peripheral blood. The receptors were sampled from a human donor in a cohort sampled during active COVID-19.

The CDR3 here is CASSAGTSDVADTQYF. CDR3 nucleotide sequence: TGTGCCAGCAGCGCCGGGACTAGCGATGTCGCAGATACGCAGTATTTT. This chain connects TRBV9 to TRBJ2-3; TRBD2 agrees at 10 bases. Looked up from germline, CDR1 is SGDLS and CDR2 is YYNGEE. Trimming took 3 bases from V and 4 from J; bases not matched to a gene: 8. CDR3 length: 16 residues.

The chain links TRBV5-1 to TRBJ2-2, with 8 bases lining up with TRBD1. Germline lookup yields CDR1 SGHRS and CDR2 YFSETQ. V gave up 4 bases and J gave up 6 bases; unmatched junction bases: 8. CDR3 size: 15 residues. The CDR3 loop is CASSPGQGLSGELFF. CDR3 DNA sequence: TGCGCCAGCAGCCCTGGACAGGGACTTTCCGGGGAGCTGTTTTTT.

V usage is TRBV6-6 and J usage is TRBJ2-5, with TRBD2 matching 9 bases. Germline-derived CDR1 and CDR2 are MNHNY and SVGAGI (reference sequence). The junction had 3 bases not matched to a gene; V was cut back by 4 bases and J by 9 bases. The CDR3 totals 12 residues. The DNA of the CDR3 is TGTGCCAGCAGTTCTAGCGGGACGGCCCAGTACTTC. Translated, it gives CASSSSGTAQYF.

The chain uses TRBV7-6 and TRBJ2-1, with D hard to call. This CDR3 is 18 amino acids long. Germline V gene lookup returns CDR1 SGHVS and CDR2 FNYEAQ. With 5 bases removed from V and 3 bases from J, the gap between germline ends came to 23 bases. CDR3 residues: CASSPQSPALIDYNEQFF. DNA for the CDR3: TGTGCCAGCAGCCCCCAAAGCCCAGCGCTAATCGACTACAATGAGCAGTTCTTC.

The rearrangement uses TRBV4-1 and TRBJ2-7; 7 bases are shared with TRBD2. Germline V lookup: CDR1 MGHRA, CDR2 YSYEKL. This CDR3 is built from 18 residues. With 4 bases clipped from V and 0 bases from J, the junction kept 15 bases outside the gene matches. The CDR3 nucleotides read TGCGCCAGCAGCCCTCAAGCAGTTGTCGCGGGAGCCTCCTACGAGCAGTACTTC. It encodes CASSPQAVVAGASYEQYF.

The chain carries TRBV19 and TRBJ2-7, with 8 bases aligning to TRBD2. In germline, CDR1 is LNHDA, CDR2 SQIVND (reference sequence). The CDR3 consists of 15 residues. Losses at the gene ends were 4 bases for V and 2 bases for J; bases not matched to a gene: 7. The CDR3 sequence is CASSTRRGGTYEQYF. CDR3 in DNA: TGTGCCAGTAGTACCCGCCGGGGGGGGACCTACGAGCAGTACTTC.

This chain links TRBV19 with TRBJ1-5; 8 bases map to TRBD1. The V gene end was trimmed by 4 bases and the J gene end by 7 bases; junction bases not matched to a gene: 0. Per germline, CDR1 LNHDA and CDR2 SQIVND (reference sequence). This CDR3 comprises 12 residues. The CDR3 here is CASSTGGQPQHF. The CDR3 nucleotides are TGTGCCAGTAGTACAGGGGGCCAGCCCCAGCATTTT.

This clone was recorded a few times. The CDR3 spells CASSLVVAGAPEQYF. The CDR3 region has the DNA TGCGCCAGCAGCTTGGTAGTAGCGGGAGCGCCCGAGCAGTACTTC. V usage is TRBV5-1 and J usage is TRBJ2-7, with TRBD2 matching 9 bases. The J segment lost 6 bases and the V segment lost 0 bases, leaving 7 bases of the junction unmatched. The CDR3 length is 15 residues. In germline, CDR1 is SGHRS, CDR2 YFSETQ.

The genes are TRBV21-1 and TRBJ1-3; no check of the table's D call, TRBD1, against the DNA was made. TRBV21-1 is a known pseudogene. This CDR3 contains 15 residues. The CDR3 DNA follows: TGTGCCAGCAGCAAAGAGGGACAGGGGGGAAACACCATATATTTT. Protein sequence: CASSKEGQGGNTIYF.

The CDR3 DNA is TGTGCCAGCAGCTTCTGGACAGGGGCTTTCGGTGGCTACACCTTC. Encoded protein: CASSFWTGAFGGYTF. The chain combines TRBV5-5 with TRBJ1-2; 9 bases are shared with TRBD1. This CDR3 contains 15 residues. The germline gives CDR1 SGHKS, CDR2 YYEKEE (reference sequence). The junction had 9 bases not matched to a gene; V was cut back by 2 bases and J by 7 bases.

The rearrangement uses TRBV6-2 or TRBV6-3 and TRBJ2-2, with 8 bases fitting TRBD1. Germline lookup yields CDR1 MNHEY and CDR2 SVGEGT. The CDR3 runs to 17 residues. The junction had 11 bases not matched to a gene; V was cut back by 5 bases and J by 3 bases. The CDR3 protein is CASSAETGVRDTGELFF. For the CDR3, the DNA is TGTGCCAGCAGTGCCGAGACAGGGGTCAGAGACACCGGGGAGCTGTTTTTT.

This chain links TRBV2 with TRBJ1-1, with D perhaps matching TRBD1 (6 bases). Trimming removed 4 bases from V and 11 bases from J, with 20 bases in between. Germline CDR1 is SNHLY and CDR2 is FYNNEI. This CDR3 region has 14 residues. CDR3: CASSGGGHSRSAFF. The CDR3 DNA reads TGTGCCAGCAGTGGAGGGGGACACTCCAGGTCGGCTTTCTTT.

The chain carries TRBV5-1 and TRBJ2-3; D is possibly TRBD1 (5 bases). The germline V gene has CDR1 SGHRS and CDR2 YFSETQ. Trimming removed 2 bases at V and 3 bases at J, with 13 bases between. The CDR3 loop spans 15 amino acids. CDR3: CASSLGATRTDTQYF. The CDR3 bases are TGCGCCAGCAGCTTAGGGGCTACCCGAACAGATACGCAGTATTTT.

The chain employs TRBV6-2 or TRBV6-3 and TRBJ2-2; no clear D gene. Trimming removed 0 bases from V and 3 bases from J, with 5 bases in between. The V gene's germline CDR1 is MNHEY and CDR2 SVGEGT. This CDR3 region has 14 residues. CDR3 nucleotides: TGTGCCAGCAGTTACTCGCAGGACACCGGGGAGCTGTTTTTT. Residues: CASSYSQDTGELFF.

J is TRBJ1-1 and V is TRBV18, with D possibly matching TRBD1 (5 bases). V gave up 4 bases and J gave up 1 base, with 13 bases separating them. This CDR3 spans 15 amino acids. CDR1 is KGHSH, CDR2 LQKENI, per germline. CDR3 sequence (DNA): TGTGCCAGCTCACTCAACCCTCAGGGGAACACTGAAGCTTTCTTT. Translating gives CASSLNPQGNTEAFF.

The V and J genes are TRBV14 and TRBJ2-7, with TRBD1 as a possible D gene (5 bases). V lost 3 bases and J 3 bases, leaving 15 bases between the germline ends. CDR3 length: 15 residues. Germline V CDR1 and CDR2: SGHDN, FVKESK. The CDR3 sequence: CASSQGRGINYEQYF. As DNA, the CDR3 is TGTGCCAGCAGCCAGGGAAGGGGCATTAACTACGAGCAGTACTTC.

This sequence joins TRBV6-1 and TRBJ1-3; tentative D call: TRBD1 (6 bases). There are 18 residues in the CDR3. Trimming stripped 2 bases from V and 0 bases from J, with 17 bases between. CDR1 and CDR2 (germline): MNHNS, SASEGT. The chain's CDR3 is CASSETAPGQRSGNTIYF. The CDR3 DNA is TGTGCCAGCAGTGAAACCGCCCCGGGACAACGCTCTGGAAACACCATATATTTT.

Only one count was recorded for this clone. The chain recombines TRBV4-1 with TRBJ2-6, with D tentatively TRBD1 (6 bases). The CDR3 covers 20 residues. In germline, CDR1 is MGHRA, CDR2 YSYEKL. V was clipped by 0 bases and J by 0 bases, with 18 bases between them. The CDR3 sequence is CASSQDSGTNMYSGANVLTF. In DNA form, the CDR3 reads TGCGCCAGCAGCCAAGACTCCGGGACAAACATGTACTCTGGGGCCAACGTCCTGACTTTC.